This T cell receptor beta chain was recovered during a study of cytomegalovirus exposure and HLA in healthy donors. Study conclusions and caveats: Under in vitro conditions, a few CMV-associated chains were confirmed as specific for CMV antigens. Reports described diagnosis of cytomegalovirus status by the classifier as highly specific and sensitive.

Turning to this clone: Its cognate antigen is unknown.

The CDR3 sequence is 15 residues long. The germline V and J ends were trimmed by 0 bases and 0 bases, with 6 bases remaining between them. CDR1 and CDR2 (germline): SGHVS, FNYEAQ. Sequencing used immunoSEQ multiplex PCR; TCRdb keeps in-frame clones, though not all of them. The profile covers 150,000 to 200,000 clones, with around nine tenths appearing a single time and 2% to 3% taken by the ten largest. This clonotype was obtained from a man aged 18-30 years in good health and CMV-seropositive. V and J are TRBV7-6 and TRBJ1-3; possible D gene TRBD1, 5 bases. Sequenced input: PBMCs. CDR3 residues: CASSLATGSGNTIYF. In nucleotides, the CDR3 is TGTGCCAGCAGCTTAGCTACAGGCTCTGGAAACACCATATATTTT.